A single sample gave rise to the 12 T cell receptor beta chains below, sequenced in a study of T cell responses to AZD1222 COVID-19 vaccine (dated by TCRdb to 2020 to 2022). The library came from the immunoSEQ multiplex PCR assay. This immuneACCESS table, as held by TCRdb, lists in-frame sequences with V and J called but not all clones. Of the missing ones, under half trace to an unresolved V gene in checked studies; the others have no known cause. This sample comprises about 130,000 clones, approximately 83% of them detected only once. The ten largest clones take up about 1.6% of the sample. This specimen's time point label, per the study, means: baseline before first vaccination. The starting material was peripheral blood, obtained on day 0 of AZD1222 vaccination. These receptors all come from an adult in good health.

The J gene is TRBJ2-3, the V gene TRBV28; TRBD2 matches 7 bases. Germline assignment: CDR1 MDHEN and CDR2 SYDVKM. Losses at the gene ends were 2 bases for V and 9 bases for J; bases not matched to a gene: 20. The CDR3 runs 18 residues. The CDR3: CASSLLPGASGSQGTQYF. CDR3 nucleotides: TGTGCCAGCAGTTTACTACCCGGTGCTAGCGGCTCCCAAGGGACGCAGTATTTT.

The chain has TRBV11-1 and TRBJ2-1; TRBD2 agrees at 9 bases. There are 15 residues in the CDR3. J lost 8 bases, V lost 3 bases, and 8 bases had no gene match. Germline assignment: CDR1 SGHAT and CDR2 FQDESV (reference sequence). Here the CDR3 reads CASSFAAGGPDEQFF. The CDR3 coding sequence is TGTGCCAGCAGCTTCGCGGCGGGGGGGCCTGATGAGCAGTTCTTC. The whole variable domain, remainder taken from reference TRBV11-1 and TRBJ2-1, is EAEVAQSPRYKITEKSQAVAFWCDPISGHATLYWYRQILGQGPELLVQFQDESVVDDSQLPKDRFSAERLKGVDSTLKIQPAELGDSAMYLCASSFAAGGPDEQFFGPGTRLTVL.

The rearrangement joins TRBV9 to TRBJ2-1, with 7 nucleotides matching TRBD2. There are 15 residues in the CDR3. From germline, CDR1 is SGDLS and CDR2 YYNGEE. The V and J ends lost 6 bases and 1 base, in that order; junction bases with no gene match: 7. CDR3: CASMPWGGSYNEQFF. The CDR3 region has the DNA TGTGCCAGCATGCCGTGGGGGGGATCCTACAATGAGCAGTTCTTC.

The chain combines TRBV19 with TRBJ2-7; perhaps TRBD1 as D (6 bases). V was cut by 8 bases and J by 3 bases, with 17 bases left in between. The CDR3 sequence is 14 residues long. Germline CDR1 LNHDA, CDR2 SQIVND (reference sequence). The DNA of the CDR3 is TGTGCCAGTGCCCTCGGACAGCGAAACTACGAGCAGTACTTC. Protein: CASALGQRNYEQYF.

This chain joins TRBV18 and TRBJ1-2, with 7 positions matching TRBD1. The CDR3 is made up of 14 amino acids. Germline CDR1 is KGHSH and CDR2 is LQKENI. Losses at the gene ends were 3 bases for V and 8 bases for J; bases not matched to a gene: 9. CDR3 protein: CASSPLQGEGGYTF. CDR3 bases: TGTGCCAGCTCACCGTTGCAGGGGGAAGGGGGCTACACCTTC.

The chain joins TRBV11-1 to TRBJ1-5; D unresolved. V was pared by 3 bases and J by 2 bases, with 5 bases between. The CDR3 extends over 13 amino acids. Germline CDR1 reads SGHAT; CDR2 reads FQDESV (reference sequence). Written as DNA, the CDR3 is TGTGCCAGCAGCTTTAGGGGCAATCAGCCCCAGCATTTT. Translation: CASSFRGNQPQHF.

The chain is built from TRBV24-1 and TRBJ2-3, with 7 bases matching TRBD1. The CDR3 consists of 16 residues. Trimming removed 3 bases from V and 0 bases from J; junction bases left unmatched: 5. Germline CDR1 is KGHDR and CDR2 is SFDVKD. CDR3 residues: CATSDIQGHSTDTQYF. The CDR3 DNA reads TGTGCCACCAGTGATATACAGGGGCACAGCACAGATACGCAGTATTTT.

This clone was seen just once. The chain uses TRBV6-5 and TRBJ1-1, with TRBD1 as a possible D gene (5 bases). The germline gives CDR1 MNHEY, CDR2 SVGAGI. V lost 0 bases and J 6 bases, leaving 14 bases between the germline ends. The CDR3 runs 15 residues. The CDR3 nucleotides read TGTGCCAGCAGTTACTCTTTCCAGGGTTCCGCTGAAGCTTTCTTT. Translating gives CASSYSFQGSAEAFF.

V usage is TRBV5-5 and J usage is TRBJ2-3; tentatively, D is TRBD1 (6 bases). Trimming cost V 2 bases and J 1 base, with 8 bases left between them. Looked up from germline, CDR1 is SGHKS and CDR2 is YYEKEE (reference sequence). The CDR3 loop spans 14 amino acids. The CDR3 nucleotides read TGTGCCAGCAGCTTTCGGACAGGCACAGATACGCAGTATTTT. Amino acids: CASSFRTGTDTQYF.

The V call is TRBV9, the J call TRBJ2-7; maybe TRBD2 (6 bases). Germline V CDR1 and CDR2: SGDLS, YYNGEE. CDR3 size: 14 residues. V was cut by 3 bases and J by 3 bases, with 13 bases left in between. The CDR3 loop reads CASSGGTSIYEQYF. CDR3 nucleotides: TGTGCCAGCAGCGGAGGGACTTCGATCTACGAGCAGTACTTC. Complete variable domain (other parts from reference TRBV9 and TRBJ2-7): DSGVTQTPKHLITATGQRVTLRCSPRSGDLSVYWYQQSLDQGLQFLIQYYNGEERAKGNILERFSAQQFPDLHSELNLSSLELGDSALYFCASSGGTSIYEQYFGPGTRLTVT.

This chain connects TRBV2 to TRBJ1-2; D may be TRBD1 (5 bases). The CDR3 spans 17 residues. Between the trimmed V and J ends, which lost 0 bases and 5 bases, there was a span of 19 bases. Per germline, CDR1 SNHLY and CDR2 FYNNEI. CDR3 sequence (DNA): TGTGCCAGCAGTGAAGCCTCCGGAGATCTTGGGGCTTATGGCTACACCTTC. It encodes CASSEASGDLGAYGYTF.

The chain joins TRBV18 to TRBJ1-2; no reliable D call. Trimming took 2 bases from V and 4 from J, leaving 14 bases between them. In germline, CDR1 is KGHSH, CDR2 LQKENI. The CDR3 totals 15 residues. CDR3 sequence: CASSPLEGVGYGYTF. Written as DNA, the CDR3 is TGTGCCAGCTCACCATTGGAGGGAGTCGGCTATGGCTACACCTTC.